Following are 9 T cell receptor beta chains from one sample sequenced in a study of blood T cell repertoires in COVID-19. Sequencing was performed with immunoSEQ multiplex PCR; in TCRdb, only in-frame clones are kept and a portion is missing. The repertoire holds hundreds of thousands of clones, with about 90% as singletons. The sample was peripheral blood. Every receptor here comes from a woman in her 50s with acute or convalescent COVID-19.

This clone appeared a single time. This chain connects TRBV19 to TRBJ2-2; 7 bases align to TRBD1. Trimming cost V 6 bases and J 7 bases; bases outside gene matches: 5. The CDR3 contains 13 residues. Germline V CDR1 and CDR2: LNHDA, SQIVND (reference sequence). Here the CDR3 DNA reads TGTGCCAGTAGGCACAGGGGCGGCGGGGAGCTGTTTTTT. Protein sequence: CASRHRGGGELFF.

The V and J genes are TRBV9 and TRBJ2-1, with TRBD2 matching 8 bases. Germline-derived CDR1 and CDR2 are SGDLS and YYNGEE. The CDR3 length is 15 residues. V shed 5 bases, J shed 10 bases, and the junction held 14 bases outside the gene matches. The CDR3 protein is CASSQVAGTLEEQFF. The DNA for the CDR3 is TGTGCCAGCAGTCAGGTAGCGGGGACCTTGGAAGAGCAGTTCTTC.

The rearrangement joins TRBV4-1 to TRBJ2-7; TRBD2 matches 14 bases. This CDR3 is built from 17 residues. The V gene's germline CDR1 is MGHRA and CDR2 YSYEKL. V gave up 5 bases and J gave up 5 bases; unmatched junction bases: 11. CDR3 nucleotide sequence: TGCGCCAGCAGCTCCGGGACTAGCGGGAGTAATTCGCACGAGCAGTACTTC. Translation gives CASSSGTSGSNSHEQYF.

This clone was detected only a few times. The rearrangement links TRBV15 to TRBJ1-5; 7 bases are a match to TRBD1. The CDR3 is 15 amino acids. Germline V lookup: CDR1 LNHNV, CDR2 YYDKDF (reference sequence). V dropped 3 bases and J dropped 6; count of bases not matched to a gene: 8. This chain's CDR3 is CATSSDTGVSQPQHF. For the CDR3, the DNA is TGTGCCACCAGCAGCGATACAGGGGTGAGTCAGCCCCAGCATTTT.

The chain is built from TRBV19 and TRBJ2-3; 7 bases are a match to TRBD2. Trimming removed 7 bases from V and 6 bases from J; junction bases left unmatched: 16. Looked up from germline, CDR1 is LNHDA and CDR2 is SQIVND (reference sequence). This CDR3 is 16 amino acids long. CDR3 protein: CASTDSNAGVGDTQYF. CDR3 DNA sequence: TGTGCCAGTACAGACTCGAATGCGGGAGTGGGGGATACGCAGTATTTT.

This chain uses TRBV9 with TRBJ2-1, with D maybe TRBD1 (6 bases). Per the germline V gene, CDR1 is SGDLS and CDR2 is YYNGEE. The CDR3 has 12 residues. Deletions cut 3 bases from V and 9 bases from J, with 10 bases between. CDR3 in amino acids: CASSAQGSEQFF. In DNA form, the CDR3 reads TGTGCCAGCAGCGCTCAGGGGAGTGAGCAGTTCTTC.

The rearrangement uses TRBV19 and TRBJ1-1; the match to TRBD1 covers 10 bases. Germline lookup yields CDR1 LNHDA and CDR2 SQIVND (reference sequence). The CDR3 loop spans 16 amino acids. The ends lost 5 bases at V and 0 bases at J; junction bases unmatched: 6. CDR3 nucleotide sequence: TGTGCCAGTAGTTCGAGACAGGGGGCTATGAACACTGAAGCTTTCTTT. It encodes CASSSRQGAMNTEAFF. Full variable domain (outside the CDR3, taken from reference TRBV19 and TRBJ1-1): DGGITQSPKYLFRKEGQNVTLSCEQNLNHDAMYWYRQDPGQGLRLIYYSQIVNDFQKGDIAEGYSVSREKKESFPLTVTSAQKNPTAFYLCASSSRQGAMNTEAFFGQGTRLTVV.

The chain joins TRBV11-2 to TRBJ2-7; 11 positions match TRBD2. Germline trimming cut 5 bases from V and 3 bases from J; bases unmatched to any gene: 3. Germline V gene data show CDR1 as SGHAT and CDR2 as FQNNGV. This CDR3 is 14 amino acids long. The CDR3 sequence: CASSQTSGIYEQYF. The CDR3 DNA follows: TGTGCCAGCAGCCAGACTAGCGGGATCTACGAGCAGTACTTC.

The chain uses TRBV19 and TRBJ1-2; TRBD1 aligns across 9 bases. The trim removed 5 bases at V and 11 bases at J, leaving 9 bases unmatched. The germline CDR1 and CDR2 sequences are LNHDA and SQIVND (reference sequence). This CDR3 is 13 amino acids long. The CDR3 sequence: CASSSTGGFMYTF. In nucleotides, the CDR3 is TGTGCCAGTAGTTCGACAGGGGGATTCATGTACACCTTC. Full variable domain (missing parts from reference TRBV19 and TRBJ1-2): DGGITQSPKYLFRKEGQNVTLSCEQNLNHDAMYWYRQDPGQGLRLIYYSQIVNDFQKGDIAEGYSVSREKKESFPLTVTSAQKNPTAFYLCASSSTGGFMYTFGSGTRLTVV.